The following is a T cell receptor (beta chain) sequence with its context. Its antigen is as yet unknown. These data are taken from a study of OX40 agonist ivuxolimab in advanced cancers. Study in general: Of mixed ages from about 23 to 79 and averaging about 60 years, the group was about 80% male. Study-wide findings and caveats: CD8+ T cells averaged more expanded clones than CD4+.

CDR1 and CDR2 from the germline V gene are LGHNA and YSLEER. The length of the CDR3 is 14 residues. The trim removed 4 bases at V and 4 bases at J, leaving 5 bases unmatched. The assay was immunoSEQ multiplex PCR, and TCRdb's table has in-frame clones only and misses some. The repertoire includes roughly 41,000 clones, approximately 80% of them detected once, and less than 25% sits in the top ten. The rearrangement joins TRBV4-3 to TRBJ2-7; TRBD1 aligns across 9 bases. This TCR was sampled from an adult with an advanced solid tumor such as melanoma, head and neck, liver or kidney cancer. This sample comprised CD4+ or CD8+ T cells sorted from blood, obtained in a trial of the OX40 agonist ivuxolimab. CDR3 region: CASSRYRGPYEQYF. DNA of the CDR3: TGCGCCAGCAGCCGGTACAGGGGGCCGTACGAGCAGTACTTC.